Each of the 27 T cell receptor beta chains below was sequenced from the same sample in a study of beta chain features in type 1 diabetes. Reverse transcription of all isolated RNA meant that expressed TCRB transcripts were sequenced. This table comes from immunoSEQ multiplex PCR, and its TCRdb copy is limited to in-frame clones, with some not included. In the table there are approximately 150,000 clones, approximately 10% of which are singletons. Sequenced input: central memory CD4+ T cells from blood. All receptors come from a woman in her thirties or forties in good health.

This chain joins TRBV7-6 and TRBJ2-7; 9 nucleotides line up with TRBD1. This CDR3 comprises 14 residues. Germline V gene data show CDR1 as SGHVS and CDR2 as FNYEAQ. The junction had 5 bases not matched to a gene; V was cut back by 1 base and J by 7 bases. The CDR3 is CASSLGDRVKEQYF. CDR3 in DNA: TGTGCCAGCAGCTTAGGGGACAGGGTCAAGGAGCAGTACTTC.

This clone was seen a few times. The chain combines TRBV27 with TRBJ1-4; D may be TRBD1 (5 bases). V lost 5 bases and J lost 4, with 8 bases in between. The CDR3 is 13 residues long. Germline CDR1 is MNHEY and CDR2 is SMNVEV (reference sequence). The CDR3 spells CASSGRVNEKLFF. The CDR3 DNA sequence: TGTGCCAGCAGTGGCAGGGTTAATGAAAAACTGTTTTTT.

This chain connects TRBV5-1 to TRBJ2-3; D perhaps matches TRBD2 (5 bases). Germline CDR1 is SGHRS and CDR2 is YFSETQ. This CDR3 has 16 residues. Trimming took off 4 bases at V and 3 bases at J, with 18 bases between the two ends. This chain's CDR3 is CASSERQRKGTDTQYF. Written as DNA, the CDR3 is TGCGCCAGCAGCGAGCGGCAACGTAAGGGTACAGATACGCAGTATTTT.

The chain employs TRBV7-9 and TRBJ1-1; 8 nucleotides match TRBD1. Germline values: CDR1 SEHNR, CDR2 FQNEAQ (reference sequence). Trimming took 3 bases from V and 11 from J; bases not matched to a gene: 14. There are 15 residues in the CDR3. In DNA form, the CDR3 reads TGTGCCAGCAGCTTTAGGAGGACAGGGTCGGAGTTTGCTTTCTTT. Its translation is CASSFRRTGSEFAFF.

The chain employs TRBV5-1 and TRBJ2-3, with a possible D match to TRBD1 (6 bases). Germline CDR1 reads SGHRS; CDR2 reads YFSETQ. The CDR3 covers 15 residues. Between the trimmed V and J ends, which lost 0 bases and 4 bases, there was a span of 12 bases. CDR3 DNA: TGCGCCAGCAGCTTGGCAGGGGTGATGCCAGATACGCAGTATTTT. As protein: CASSLAGVMPDTQYF.

The rearrangement joins TRBV7-9 to TRBJ1-1, with D tentatively TRBD1 (5 bases). Germline-derived CDR1 and CDR2 are SEHNR and FQNEAQ (reference sequence). Trimming took 3 bases from V and 10 from J, leaving 12 bases between them. The CDR3 covers 12 residues. CDR3 sequence: CASSLVGGGAFF. CDR3 nucleotide sequence: TGTGCCAGCAGCTTGGTCGGGGGAGGAGCTTTCTTT.

This clone was seen only a few times. The chain employs TRBV4-1 and TRBJ2-1; 10 bases line up with TRBD2. This CDR3 has 18 residues. Germline V gene lookup returns CDR1 MGHRA and CDR2 YSYEKL. J was trimmed by 4 bases and V by 0 bases; bases with no gene match: 9. Here the CDR3 reads CASSQEGNLAGGYNEQFF. The CDR3 nucleotides read TGCGCCAGCAGCCAAGAAGGGAATTTAGCGGGGGGTTACAATGAGCAGTTCTTC.

This clone was seen a single time. V is TRBV11-2 and J is TRBJ1-4; 9 nucleotides match TRBD1. This CDR3 is built from 17 residues. Germline trimming cut 5 bases from V and 8 bases from J; bases unmatched to any gene: 15. Looked up from germline, CDR1 is SGHAT and CDR2 is FQNNGV. The CDR3 coding sequence is TGTGCCAGCAGCCGTACAGGGGGCGCCTCTCTTGCGGAAAAACTGTTTTTT. This codes for CASSRTGGASLAEKLFF. Combining the CDR3 with reference TRBV11-2 and TRBJ1-4 gives the whole variable domain EAGVAQSPRYKIIEKRQSVAFWCNPISGHATLYWYQQILGQGPKLLIQFQNNGVVDDSQLPKDRFSAERLKGVDSTLKIQPAKLEDSAVYLCASSRTGGASLAEKLFFGSGTQLSVL.

This clone was seen a handful of times. This chain connects TRBV6-5 to TRBJ2-7; D possibly corresponds to TRBD2 (6 bases). CDR3 length: 14 residues. V lost 2 bases, J lost 4 bases, and 12 bases lay in between. Germline assignment: CDR1 MNHEY and CDR2 SVGAGI. CDR3 sequence: CASSYGGTTYEQYF. The CDR3 DNA follows: TGTGCCAGCAGTTACGGGGGGACGACGTACGAGCAGTACTTC.

This clone was observed a few times. The chain joins TRBV5-1 to TRBJ2-2; D is possibly TRBD2 (6 bases). The CDR3 has 16 residues. Germline V gene data show CDR1 as SGHRS and CDR2 as YFSETQ. V was cut by 3 bases and J by 1 base, with 13 bases left in between. This chain's CDR3 is CASSSLGGLNTGELFF. In DNA, the CDR3 is TGCGCCAGCAGCTCCCTGGGGGGACTGAACACCGGGGAGCTGTTTTTT.

This clone was seen more than once but under ten times. The gene calls are TRBV10-3 and TRBJ1-2, with 10 bases identical to TRBD1. The CDR3 has 15 amino acids. Losses at the gene ends were 7 bases for V and 3 bases for J; bases not matched to a gene: 8. The germline V gene has CDR1 ENHRY and CDR2 SYGVKD. Here the CDR3 reads CAITPDRGSDYGYTF. As DNA, the CDR3 is TGTGCCATCACTCCGGACAGGGGGAGTGACTATGGCTACACCTTC.

The chain has TRBV12-5 and TRBJ1-5; 8 positions agree with TRBD1. CDR1 is LGHNT, CDR2 FRNRAP, per germline. This CDR3 region has 15 residues. The ends lost 3 bases at V and 3 bases at J; junction bases unmatched: 4. In DNA form, the CDR3 reads TGTGCTAGTGGTTTATCGACAGGGGTCAATCAGCCCCAGCATTTT. Its translation: CASGLSTGVNQPQHF.

This clone was detected a few times. CDR3 DNA: TGTGCCAGCAGCACCGTCCTTGAGAGGGCCAAAAACATTCAGTACTTC. Its translation: CASSTVLERAKNIQYF. This chain connects TRBV6-6 to TRBJ2-4, with D uncertain. The CDR3 covers 16 residues. The germline V gene has CDR1 MNHNY and CDR2 SVGAGI (reference sequence). Between the trimmed V and J ends, which lost 6 bases and 1 base, there was a span of 16 bases.

CDR3 DNA: TGTGCCAGCAGTTTCGGATTCGGGAGAAATAATTCACCCCTCCACTTT. Residues: CASSFGFGRNNSPLHF. The chain recombines TRBV27 with TRBJ1-6, with no clear D. The CDR3 is 16 residues long. CDR1 and CDR2 (germline): MNHEY, SMNVEV (reference sequence). Trimming pared 3 bases from V and 5 bases from J, leaving 14 bases between.

This clone turned up a few times. This chain connects TRBV10-3 to TRBJ2-2; TRBD1 agrees at 7 bases. Germline V CDR1 and CDR2: ENHRY, SYGVKD. V trimming: 3 bases; J trimming: 3 bases; junction bases outside the gene matches: 4. The CDR3 contains 15 residues. This CDR3 is CAISDGDRYTGELFF. Here the CDR3 DNA reads TGTGCCATCAGTGATGGGGACAGATACACCGGGGAGCTGTTTTTT.

This clone was counted only a few times. CDR3 sequence (DNA): TGTGCCAGCAGCTCGGCTGGCGGACTAGCGGGGACGTACAATGAGCAGTTCTTC. It encodes CASSSAGGLAGTYNEQFF. This chain links TRBV7-2 with TRBJ2-1, with TRBD2 matching 12 bases. Germline-derived CDR1 and CDR2 are SGHTA and FQGNSA. The CDR3 has 18 amino acids. V lost 4 bases to trimming and J lost 4 bases; unmatched junction nucleotides: 11.

This clone has just a few counts. The chain couples TRBV11-2 to TRBJ1-3; D unclear. The CDR3 is 14 amino acids. CDR1 and CDR2 (germline): SGHAT, FQNNGV. Trimming stripped 7 bases from V and 1 base from J, with 11 bases between. CDR3 coding DNA: TGTGCCAGCAAGCGAGGTCCGTCTGGAAACACCATATATTTT. This gives the protein CASKRGPSGNTIYF. The entire variable domain, with the rest obtained from reference TRBV11-2 and TRBJ1-3, is as follows: EAGVAQSPRYKIIEKRQSVAFWCNPISGHATLYWYQQILGQGPKLLIQFQNNGVVDDSQLPKDRFSAERLKGVDSTLKIQPAKLEDSAVYLCASKRGPSGNTIYFGEGSWLTVV.

The rearrangement links TRBV4-1 to TRBJ2-5; 8 bases are a match to TRBD1. This CDR3 contains 14 residues. The germline V gene encodes CDR1 MGHRA and CDR2 YSYEKL. Trimming cost V 4 bases and J 4 bases; bases outside gene matches: 5. CDR3 sequence reads: CASSRGTGGETQYF. The DNA of the CDR3 is TGCGCCAGCAGCCGAGGGACAGGAGGAGAGACCCAGTACTTC.

The chain uses TRBV2 and TRBJ2-5, with 9 bases lining up with TRBD2. Looked up from germline, CDR1 is SNHLY and CDR2 is FYNNEI. This CDR3 contains 13 residues. The V gene end was trimmed by 4 bases and the J gene end by 9 bases; junction bases not matched to a gene: 6. The CDR3 DNA reads as TGTGCCAGCAGTGTCGGGGGCGGGGGGGCCCAGTACTTC. Translation: CASSVGGGGAQYF.

V usage is TRBV19 and J usage is TRBJ1-1; tentative D call: TRBD1 (6 bases). This CDR3 region has 13 residues. Germline-derived CDR1 and CDR2 are LNHDA and SQIVND (reference sequence). The germline V and J ends were trimmed by 3 bases and 4 bases, with 9 bases remaining between them. The CDR3 loop reads CASSITGSTEAFF. The CDR3 DNA reads TGTGCCAGTAGTATTACAGGGTCCACTGAAGCTTTCTTT.

This clone was counted only a few times. The J gene is TRBJ1-2, the V gene TRBV7-2, with D maybe TRBD1 (5 bases). There are 15 residues in the CDR3. Trimming removed 5 bases from V and 7 bases from J, with 20 bases in between. CDR1 SGHTA and CDR2 FQGNSA come from the germline V gene. The CDR3 sequence is CASSPVNYLRGGYTF. The CDR3 nucleotides are TGTGCCAGCAGCCCCGTAAACTACCTAAGGGGTGGCTACACCTTC.

V gene TRBV5-1 combines with J gene TRBJ2-5; the D gene is possibly TRBD1 (5 bases). V lost 0 bases and J 1 base, leaving 7 bases between the germline ends. CDR3 length: 14 amino acids. CDR1 SGHRS and CDR2 YFSETQ come from the germline V gene. The CDR3 here is CASSLGGIQETQYF. The CDR3 DNA reads TGCGCCAGCAGCTTGGGGGGCATCCAAGAGACCCAGTACTTC.

The chain combines TRBV7-8 with TRBJ2-2, with 10 bases lining up with TRBD2. Germline V gene data show CDR1 as SGHVS and CDR2 as FQNEAQ. The length of the CDR3 is 17 residues. The V segment lost 3 bases and the J segment 2 bases; nucleotides outside the gene matches: 6. As DNA, the CDR3 is TGTGCCAGCAGCTTCTCGGGACTAGCGTACAACACCGGGGAGCTGTTTTTT. Translating it yields CASSFSGLAYNTGELFF.

This clone has a handful of counts. The rearrangement links TRBV19 to TRBJ1-3; 7 nucleotides line up with TRBD1. CDR3 length: 15 amino acids. Unmatched junction bases numbered 7, after V lost 6 bases and J lost 2 bases. Germline V gene lookup returns CDR1 LNHDA and CDR2 SQIVND (reference sequence). DNA of the CDR3: TGTGCCAGTAGCCCTACACAGGGGACTGGAAACACCATATATTTT. Encoded protein: CASSPTQGTGNTIYF.

Here the CDR3 DNA reads TGCGCCAGCAGCTTGGAGACGGGGGGCGAGCAGTACTTC. Encoded protein: CASSLETGGEQYF. This chain links TRBV5-1 with TRBJ2-7, with TRBD2 matching 7 bases. Germline loops: CDR1 SGHRS, CDR2 YFSETQ. The CDR3 has 13 residues. Trimming at V came to 0 bases and at J to 6 bases, leaving 3 bases not matched to a gene.

V gene TRBV7-2 combines with J gene TRBJ2-5; TRBD2 agrees at 7 bases. This CDR3 contains 14 residues. The V and J ends lost 1 base and 4 bases, in that order; junction bases with no gene match: 3. From germline, CDR1 is SGHTA and CDR2 FQGNSA. The CDR3 nucleotides read TGTGCCAGCAGCTTAGGTCCGGGGGGAGAGACCCAGTACTTC. It yields the protein CASSLGPGGETQYF.

The J gene is TRBJ2-3, the V gene TRBV19, with 9 bases matching TRBD2. V lost 4 bases, J lost 2 bases, and 4 bases stayed unmatched. Germline V gene data show CDR1 as LNHDA and CDR2 as SQIVND (reference sequence). The CDR3 length is 15 residues. This chain's CDR3 is CASSNLAGVTDTQYF. CDR3 nucleotide sequence: TGTGCCAGTAGTAATTTAGCGGGGGTCACAGATACGCAGTATTTT.